This T cell receptor beta chain comes out of a study of shared clonotypes between healthy human individuals. The data were produced by immunoSEQ multiplex PCR, yet TCRdb's version contains in-frame clones alone and is incomplete. The sample holds about 1 million clones, about 84% seen once. Study outcomes and limitations: In several donors, around 5% of naive CD4 clonotypes appeared in common. Memory subsets generally showed smaller estimated richness than naive subsets did. All-four-donor shared clonotypes had higher generation probabilities than non-shared clonotypes did.

With regard to this clone: Its cognate antigen is unknown.

CDR1 and CDR2 from the germline V gene are SGHRS and YFSETQ. The CDR3 consists of 15 residues. V lost 3 bases and J 4 bases, leaving 17 bases between the germline ends. Sequencing was done on a sample of memory CD4+ T cells from PBMCs. The sample's subset: CD45RA-negative fraction. The V call is TRBV5-1, the J call TRBJ2-7; D is tentatively TRBD1 or TRBD2 (5 bases each). This TCR came from a man aged 18 to 30 in good health. Some clones in this sample may be carry-over from other donors' samples. The CDR3 DNA follows: TGCGCCAGCAGCTCTCTACCCGGGACCCTATACGAGCAGTACTTC. Translation: CASSSLPGTLYEQYF.